Below, one T cell receptor beta chain is given with its context. Its matching antigen is unknown. The record originates from a study of cytomegalovirus exposure and HLA in healthy donors. For the study at large: An earlier analysis identified 120 million or so unique TCR beta sequences in about 190 million T cells.

PCR used 60 Vbeta primers and 13 Jbeta primers. Original processing methods: Roughly 9.9 million shared chains were among the roughly 78 million unique TCR beta chains that a later analysis counted. Generated by immunoSEQ multiplex PCR, the TCRdb table keeps only in-frame clones and is missing some. V and J calls and clone size are as listed in that table; D and trimming were resolved from the DNA. The table records about 72,000 clones, around four fifths of them present only once. Whole-study results and caveats: Some TCR beta chains (more than 150 of them) were listed as cytomegalovirus-associated.

Material for sequencing was PBMCs. This sequence originates from a human donor in good health.

This CDR3 is CASSQGGNQPQHF. In DNA, the CDR3 is TGTGCCAGCAGTCAGGGGGGAAATCAGCCCCAGCATTTT. The chain links TRBV6-1 to TRBJ1-5, with 7 bases lining up with TRBD1. This CDR3 is built from 13 residues. After removal of 5 bases from V and 4 bases from J, the junction contained 2 bases not matched to a gene. Looked up from germline, CDR1 is MNHNS and CDR2 is SASEGT.